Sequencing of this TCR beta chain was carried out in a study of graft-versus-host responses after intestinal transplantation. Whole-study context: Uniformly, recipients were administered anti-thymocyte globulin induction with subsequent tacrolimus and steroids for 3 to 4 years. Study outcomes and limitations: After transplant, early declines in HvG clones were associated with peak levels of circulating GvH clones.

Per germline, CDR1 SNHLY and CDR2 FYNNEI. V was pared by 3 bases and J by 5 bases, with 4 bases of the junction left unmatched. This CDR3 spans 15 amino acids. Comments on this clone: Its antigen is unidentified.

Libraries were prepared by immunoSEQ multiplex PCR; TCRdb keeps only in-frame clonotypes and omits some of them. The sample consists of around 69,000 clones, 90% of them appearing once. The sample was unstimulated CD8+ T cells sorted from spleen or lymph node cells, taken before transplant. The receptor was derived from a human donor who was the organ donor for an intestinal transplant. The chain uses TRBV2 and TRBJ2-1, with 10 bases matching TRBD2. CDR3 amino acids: CASSELAGANNEQFF. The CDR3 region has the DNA TGTGCCAGCAGTGAGCTAGCGGGGGCCAACAATGAGCAGTTCTTC.